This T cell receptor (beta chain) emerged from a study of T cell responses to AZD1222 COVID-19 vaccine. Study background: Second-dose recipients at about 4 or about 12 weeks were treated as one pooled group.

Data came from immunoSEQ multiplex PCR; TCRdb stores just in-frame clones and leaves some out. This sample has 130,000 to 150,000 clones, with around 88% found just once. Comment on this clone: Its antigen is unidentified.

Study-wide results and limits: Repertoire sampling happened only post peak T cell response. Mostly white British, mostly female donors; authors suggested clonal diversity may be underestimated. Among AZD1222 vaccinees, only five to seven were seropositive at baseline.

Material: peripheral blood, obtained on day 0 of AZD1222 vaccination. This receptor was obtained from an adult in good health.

CDR3 bases: TGTGCCAGCAGCAAACAGAACGGGGTGAGCACAGATACGCAGTATTTT. Residues: CASSKQNGVSTDTQYF. The V and J genes are TRBV21-1 and TRBJ2-3; the listed D gene, TRBD2, was not tested against the DNA. TRBV21-1 is marked as a pseudogene. The CDR3 is made up of 16 amino acids.